The 32 T cell receptor beta chains below were found in one sample sequenced in a study of Graves' ophthalmopathy and Graves' hyperthyroidism. Amplification of the TCR beta CDR3 regions used RNA transcripts (as template). First-round RT-PCR with HTBI primers preceded a second-round multiplex PCR. TCRdb re-called the multiplex PCR reads through MiXCR, storing one row per CDR3 protein. The sample comprises 650,000 to 900,000 distinct CDR3 sequences, roughly 40% of which are singletons, and approximately 43% rests with the top ten. The sample was peripheral blood. These receptors were collected from an adult man with Graves' ophthalmopathy.

The sample holds many counts of this clonotype. The chain has TRBV20-1 and TRBJ2-2; D not resolved. V was clipped by 5 bases and J by 0 bases, with 10 bases between them. CDR3 length: 14 residues. The germline V gene has CDR1 DFQATT and CDR2 SNEGSKA (reference sequence). The CDR3 sequence: CSAPRKTNTGELFF. CDR3 bases: TGCAGTGCTCCCCGAAAAACGAACACCGGGGAGCTGTTTTTT.

This clonotype was seen a few times. This rearrangement joins TRBV19 to TRBJ1-5; tentatively, D is TRBD1 (5 bases). Trimming pared 3 bases from V and 6 bases from J, leaving 9 bases between. Germline loops: CDR1 LNHDA, CDR2 SQIVND (reference sequence). The CDR3 contains 13 residues. The CDR3 DNA sequence: TGTGCCAGTAGTATCAGGGAGCGTCAGCCCCAGCATTTT. Protein sequence: CASSIRERQPQHF.

This clonotype was counted once. This chain links TRBV28 with TRBJ1-2; tentatively, D is TRBD1 (5 bases). The V end lost 8 bases, the J end lost 8 bases, and 24 bases lay between the germline ends. The CDR3 consists of 15 residues. Germline CDR1 MDHEN, CDR2 SYDVKM. As DNA, the CDR3 is TGTGCCAGCGGAGCGCGGAACCAGGGTTTTAAGGGCTACACCTTC. It translates to CASGARNQGFKGYTF.

The genes are TRBV29-1 and TRBJ2-5; 9 positions match TRBD1. Germline trimming cut 6 bases from V and 5 bases from J; bases unmatched to any gene: 13. The germline V gene has CDR1 SQVTM and CDR2 ANQGSEA. The CDR3 length is 15 residues. CDR3 nucleotides: TGCAGCGTAAAAGTCCCGGGACAGGGCGGGGAGACCCAGTACTTC. Translated, it gives CSVKVPGQGGETQYF. Using reference TRBV29-1 and TRBJ2-5 for the parts outside the CDR3, the full variable domain is SAVISQKPSRDICQRGTSLTIQCQVDSQVTMMFWYRQQPGQSLTLIATANQGSEATYESGFVIDKFPISRPNLTFSTLTVSNMSPEDSSIYLCSVKVPGQGGETQYFGPGTRLLVL.

About this clonotype: The junction does not match germline at one end; this may be a read error. V is TRBV24-1 and J is TRBJ1-5, with unresolved D. The CDR3 has 13 amino acids. CDR1 and CDR2 from the germline V gene are KGHDR and SFDVKD. The CDR3 nucleotides read TGTGCCAGCAGTGAAGCGCCTGGGGTAACCCAGCATTTT. Its protein product is CASSEAPGVTQHF.

The chain couples TRBV7-6 to TRBJ2-7, with TRBD2 matching 7 bases. Germline CDR1 is SGHVS and CDR2 is FNYEAQ. This CDR3 has 14 residues. Trimming removed 5 bases from V and 5 bases from J; junction bases left unmatched: 9. CDR3: CASSQGSGTNEQYF. The CDR3 bases are TGTGCCAGCAGCCAAGGAAGCGGGACGAACGAGCAGTACTTC. Filled out from reference TRBV7-6 and TRBJ2-7, the complete variable domain reads GAGVSQSPRYKVTKRGQDVALRCDPISGHVSLYWYRQALGQGPEFLTYFNYEAQQDKSGLPNDRFSAERPEGSISTLTIQRTEQRDSAMYRCASSQGSGTNEQYFGPGTRLTVT.

This clonotype was seen more than once but under ten times. The chain uses TRBV7-9 and TRBJ1-6; TRBD1 matches 8 bases. Looked up from germline, CDR1 is SEHNR and CDR2 is FQNEAQ (reference sequence). This CDR3 has 18 amino acids. The trim removed 5 bases at V and 9 bases at J, leaving 18 bases unmatched. CDR3 sequence: CASSHMDGQGNLGSPLHF. The CDR3 bases are TGTGCCAGCAGCCACATGGACGGACAGGGTAATCTAGGTTCACCCCTCCACTTT.

Sample share makes this clonotype medium-sized. A read error may produce the germline difference seen at one junction end. The chain uses TRBV25-1 and TRBJ1-2; possibly TRBD1 for D (6 bases). The CDR3 length is 16 residues. Germline V gene data show CDR1 as MGHDK and CDR2 as SYGVNS. The CDR3 nucleotides read TGTGCCAGCAGTGATCCCCGCACAGGGCAAAACTCTGGCTACACCTTC. As protein: CASSDPRTGQNSGYTF.

In this sample, this clonotype turned up many times. The genes are TRBV2 and TRBJ1-4; 7 nucleotides align to TRBD1. From germline, CDR1 is SNHLY and CDR2 FYNNEI. This CDR3 is 13 amino acids long. The ends lost 3 bases at V and 5 bases at J; junction bases unmatched: 0. The DNA of the CDR3 is TGTGCCAGCAGTGAGGACAGGAATGAAAAACTGTTTTTT. This encodes CASSEDRNEKLFF.

The CDR3 loop reads CASSLVGTGVQEAFF. The CDR3 DNA reads as TGTGCCAGCAGCTTGGTGGGGACAGGGGTTCAAGAGGCTTTCTTT. The V call is TRBV7-9, the J call TRBJ1-1; 10 positions match TRBD1. Trimming at V came to 3 bases and at J to 11 bases, leaving 12 bases not matched to a gene. CDR1 and CDR2 from the germline V gene are SEHNR and FQNEAQ (reference sequence). CDR3 length equals 15 residues. The full variable domain, rest sourced from reference TRBV7-9 and TRBJ1-1, is DTGVSQNPRHKITKRGQNVTFRCDPISEHNRLYWYRQTLGQGPEFLTYFQNEAQLEKSRLLSDRFSAERPKGSFSTLEIQRTEQGDSAMYLCASSLVGTGVQEAFFGQGTRLTVV.

In this sample, this clonotype turned up many times. The chain carries TRBV24-1 and TRBJ1-1; D may be TRBD1 (5 bases). The germline CDR1 and CDR2 sequences are KGHDR and SFDVKD. This CDR3 is built from 14 residues. V lost 3 bases, J lost 11 bases, and 18 bases lay in between. CDR3 sequence: CATSDSTGGAGAFF. The CDR3 DNA sequence: TGTGCCACCAGTGATAGTACAGGCGGGGCAGGGGCTTTCTTT.

Points on this clonotype: With a much larger clone just one base away, this may be a read error. V and J are TRBV25-1 and TRBJ2-7; tentatively, D is TRBD1 or TRBD2 (5 bases each). V was clipped by 4 bases and J by 6 bases, with 13 bases between them. Germline V gives CDR1 MGHDK, CDR2 SYGVNS. This CDR3 spans 13 amino acids. This chain's CDR3 is CASSGWDAAEQYF. CDR3 DNA: TGTGCCAGCAGTGGCTGGGACGCTGCCGAGCAGTACTTC.

The J gene is TRBJ2-7, the V gene TRBV7-9, with 11 bases matching TRBD2. The CDR3 runs to 14 residues. J was trimmed by 5 bases and V by 7 bases; bases with no gene match: 7. Germline V lookup: CDR1 SEHNR, CDR2 FQNEAQ (reference sequence). This CDR3 reads CASTEGLAAHEQYF. The CDR3 nucleotides are TGTGCCAGCACAGAGGGACTAGCGGCCCACGAGCAGTACTTC.

CDR3 in DNA: TGTGCCAGCAGCCCTCGGGAGGGCAGCGGGACCGGGGAGCTGTTTTTT. Its translation is CASSPREGSGTGELFF. This sequence joins TRBV9 and TRBJ2-2, with 8 bases aligning to TRBD2. The CDR3 is 16 amino acids. Germline V gene sequence: CDR1 SGDLS, CDR2 YYNGEE. Trimming at V came to 4 bases and at J to 5 bases, leaving 10 bases not matched to a gene.

Ten or more counts support this clonotype. The chain recombines TRBV29-1 with TRBJ1-2; 7 bases match TRBD1. Germline trimming cut 4 bases from V and 4 bases from J; bases unmatched to any gene: 12. The germline gives CDR1 SQVTM, CDR2 ANQGSEA. The CDR3 is 15 residues long. CDR3 sequence (DNA): TGCAGCGTTGGTTCGGGGCAGGGGGACCTCTATGGCTACACCTTC. It codes for CSVGSGQGDLYGYTF.

This clonotype has more than one count but fewer than ten. At one of its ends the junction is not consistent with the germline gene, which may arise from a read error. The V gene is TRBV25-1, the J gene TRBJ2-2; D gene unclear. The CDR3 sequence is 13 residues long. The germline V gene encodes CDR1 MGHDK and CDR2 SYGVNS. The CDR3 DNA follows: TGTGCTAGCAGGTTCGCGAACACCGGGGAGCTGTTTTTT. Encoded protein: CASRFANTGELFF.

The rearrangement links TRBV5-1 to TRBJ2-7; D tentatively reads TRBD1 or TRBD2 (5 bases each). V gave up 1 base and J gave up 3 bases, with 14 bases separating them. CDR1 is SGHRS and CDR2 is YFSETQ in the germline V gene. This CDR3 contains 15 residues. Written as DNA, the CDR3 is TGCGCCAGCAGCTTGAGCTACGGGACCAGCTACGAGCAGTACTTC. It translates to CASSLSYGTSYEQYF.

This clonotype appeared a few times. CDR3 sequence (DNA): TGCAGTGCTAGAAGACCGGACAGGGCGATCTATGGCTACACCTTC. Its protein is CSARRPDRAIYGYTF. The V and J genes are TRBV20-1 and TRBJ1-2; TRBD1 matches at 8 bases. With 2 bases clipped from V and 4 bases from J, the junction kept 9 bases outside the gene matches. The germline gives CDR1 DFQATT, CDR2 SNEGSKA (reference sequence). The CDR3 loop spans 15 amino acids.

This clonotype was seen ten or more times. The CDR3 nucleotides read TGCGCCAGCAGCGAGGGACACCAGAACACTGAAGCTTTCTTT. Its translation is CASSEGHQNTEAFF. The V and J genes are TRBV5-1 and TRBJ1-1, with D possibly TRBD1 on 6 matching bases. Deletions cut 4 bases from V and 1 base from J, with 11 bases between. This CDR3 has 14 residues. Germline-derived CDR1 and CDR2 are SGHRS and YFSETQ.

V usage is TRBV19 and J usage is TRBJ2-7, with 9 bases that match TRBD1. This CDR3 has 15 amino acids. Germline values: CDR1 LNHDA, CDR2 SQIVND (reference sequence). Trimming at V came to 5 bases and at J to 3 bases, leaving 8 bases not matched to a gene. Here the CDR3 DNA reads TGTGCCAGTAGTGTTCCGGGACAGGGTATCTACGAGCAGTACTTC. Protein product: CASSVPGQGIYEQYF.

This clonotype has just a few counts. The rearrangement links TRBV6-1 to TRBJ2-7; D is undetermined. Germline V gene data show CDR1 as MNHNS and CDR2 as SASEGT. The CDR3 runs 14 residues. V shed 2 bases and J shed 0 bases, with 8 bases lying between them. CDR3 sequence (DNA): TGTGCCAGCAGTGAAAGCAGGAGCTCCTACGAGCAGTACTTC. Encoded protein: CASSESRSSYEQYF.

This rearrangement joins TRBV10-3 to TRBJ2-7, with TRBD1 as a possible D gene (5 bases). CDR1 and CDR2 from the germline V gene are ENHRY and SYGVKD. The CDR3 runs 13 residues. The V end was cut by 10 bases, the J end by 7 bases, with 20 bases between. Here the CDR3 reads CASSRQGGWEQYF. The CDR3 coding sequence is TGTGCCAGCAGCCGCCAGGGTGGATGGGAGCAGTACTTC.

This chain links TRBV9 with TRBJ1-5, with a weak D call TRBD1 (5 bases). Trimming removed 3 bases at V and 5 bases at J, with 9 bases between. The germline V gene has CDR1 SGDLS and CDR2 YYNGEE. This CDR3 comprises 13 residues. The CDR3 protein is CASSAGSYQPQHF. In DNA form, the CDR3 reads TGTGCCAGCAGCGCAGGGAGCTATCAGCCCCAGCATTTT.

This clonotype was seen more than once but under ten times. This chain uses TRBV27 with TRBJ1-5; TRBD1 agrees at 11 bases. The CDR3 extends over 17 amino acids. With 6 bases clipped from V and 5 bases from J, the junction kept 12 bases outside the gene matches. CDR1 and CDR2 (germline): MNHEY, SMNVEV (reference sequence). For the CDR3, the DNA is TGTGCCAGCAGCGGACAGGGGGCTCGGCAAGGGGATCAGCCCCAGCATTTT. Its protein product is CASSGQGARQGDQPQHF.

A remark on this clonotype: A much bigger clone sits one base away, suggesting this may be a read error. The CDR3 DNA reads TGTGTCAGCAGTGATCATAGGGGGCAGGAGACCCAGTGCTTC. This encodes CVSSDHRGQETQCF. J is TRBJ2-5 and V is TRBV25-1; 7 bases are shared with TRBD1. Germline lookup yields CDR1 MGHDK and CDR2 SYGVNS. This CDR3 comprises 14 residues.

The chain has TRBV7-2 and TRBJ2-5; a weak D match, TRBD1 (6 bases). This CDR3 has 16 residues. Germline CDR1 SGHTA, CDR2 FQGNSA. The ends were cut back, 8 bases at V and 1 base at J, with 20 bases in the middle. The CDR3 coding sequence is TGTGCCAGCTCACCGCCCGGGACACCGATCCAAGAGACCCAGTACTTC. Amino acids: CASSPPGTPIQETQYF.

This clonotype was detected ten times or more. This chain connects TRBV20-1 to TRBJ1-5; 7 positions agree with TRBD1. V shed 3 bases and J 5 bases; nucleotides not matched to a gene: 4. Germline V gene data show CDR1 as DFQATT and CDR2 as SNEGSKA (reference sequence). The CDR3 contains 13 residues. The CDR3 spells CSASEGADQPQHF. DNA of the CDR3: TGCAGTGCTAGTGAGGGGGCGGATCAGCCCCAGCATTTT.

This clonotype has only a few counts. The J gene is TRBJ1-2, the V gene TRBV20-1; D remains ambiguous. Germline V gene data show CDR1 as DFQATT and CDR2 as SNEGSKA (reference sequence). The CDR3 extends over 11 amino acids. V was clipped by 7 bases and J by 4 bases, with 10 bases between them. CDR3: CSVPSLYGYTF. For the CDR3, the DNA is TGCAGTGTACCGTCCCTCTATGGCTACACCTTC.

This chain joins TRBV19 and TRBJ2-7, with 7 nucleotides matching TRBD1. J lost 1 base, V lost 7 bases, and 10 bases had no gene match. The CDR3 loop spans 15 amino acids. The germline V gene has CDR1 LNHDA and CDR2 SQIVND (reference sequence). The CDR3 region has the DNA TGTGCCAGTATTAGCCGGACAGGACAATCCTACGAGCAGTACTTC. Protein: CASISRTGQSYEQYF.

Many counts were recorded for this clonotype. V and J are TRBV29-1 and TRBJ2-5, with 9 positions matching TRBD1. V lost 3 bases, J lost 4 bases, and 9 bases stayed unmatched. CDR3 length equals 15 residues. CDR1 is SQVTM and CDR2 is ANQGSEA in the germline V gene. CDR3 DNA: TGCAGCGTTGATTCGGGACAGGGCCTGGGAGAGACCCAGTACTTC. This sequence encodes CSVDSGQGLGETQYF.

With respect to this clonotype: An end of the junction does not agree with germline; a read error may underlie this. The chain couples TRBV24-1 to TRBJ1-5; D uncertain. The CDR3 totals 16 residues. Germline V gene data show CDR1 as KGHDR and CDR2 as SFDVKD. CDR3 protein: CASSLRQDYSNQPQHF. CDR3 coding DNA: TGTGCCAGCAGTTTACGCCAGGACTATAGCAATCAGCCCCAGCATTTT.

The gene calls are TRBV2 and TRBJ2-2; TRBD1 is a possible D gene (5 bases). Trimming removed 6 bases at V and 2 bases at J, with 13 bases between. Germline V gene data show CDR1 as SNHLY and CDR2 as FYNNEI. This CDR3 is 15 amino acids long. CDR3 in amino acids: CASSPDGQNTGELFF. DNA of the CDR3: TGTGCCAGCAGCCCTGACGGACAAAACACCGGGGAGCTGTTTTTT.